The 10 T cell receptor beta chains below all came from one sample that was sequenced in a study of response to subunit inactivated influenza vaccine. One entry per CDR3 protein results from TCRdb running MiXCR on the RT-PCR reads. The table lists roughly 630,000 distinct CDR3 sequences, 14% of them singletons. The sample consisted of PBMCs from blood, taken 14 to 15 days before vaccination. Source of these receptors: a middle-aged man who received an inactivated influenza vaccine.

This clonotype showed up just a few times. V is TRBV3-1 and J is TRBJ2-3; 9 bases are shared with TRBD2. Trimming took 1 base from V and 3 from J; bases not matched to a gene: 8. Germline-derived CDR1 and CDR2 are LGHDT and YNNKEL (reference sequence). CDR3 length: 17 amino acids. CDR3 protein: CASSQGVAGVRTDTQYF. The DNA of the CDR3 is TGTGCCAGCAGCCAAGGGGTAGCGGGAGTTAGAACAGATACGCAGTATTTT.

Only a few counts were recorded for this clonotype. The chain has TRBV20-1 and TRBJ2-6, with a possible D match to TRBD1 (6 bases). The V gene's germline CDR1 is DFQATT and CDR2 SNEGSKA (reference sequence). V lost 1 base and J lost 0, with 10 bases in between. CDR3 length: 16 amino acids. CDR3 loop: CSARAGARSGANVLTF. CDR3 DNA: TGCAGTGCTAGAGCAGGGGCCCGCTCTGGGGCCAACGTCCTGACTTTC.

The rearrangement uses TRBV5-5 and TRBJ2-1; no clear D. Trimming removed 3 bases from V and 0 bases from J, with 10 bases in between. The CDR3 spans 15 residues. Looked up from germline, CDR1 is SGHKS and CDR2 is YYEKEE (reference sequence). DNA for the CDR3: TGTGCCAGCAGCTCGACCGTGAGCTCCTACAATGAGCAGTTCTTC. It encodes CASSSTVSSYNEQFF.

This clonotype was seen more than once but under ten times. CDR3 in DNA: TGTGCCAGCAGTTTAATTTCGGGAGGGCCAAACGAGCAGTACTTC. Amino acid sequence: CASSLISGGPNEQYF. The chain uses TRBV27 and TRBJ2-7, with 8 bases fitting TRBD2. The CDR3 is made up of 15 amino acids. Germline CDR1 reads MNHEY; CDR2 reads SMNVEV (reference sequence). J gave up 5 bases and V 2 bases, and 8 bases lay outside the gene matches.

This clonotype was counted between two and nine times. The gene calls are TRBV20-1 and TRBJ2-1, with 8 bases identical to TRBD2. The germline V gene encodes CDR1 DFQATT and CDR2 SNEGSKA (reference sequence). V dropped 0 bases and J dropped 6; count of bases not matched to a gene: 10. The CDR3 covers 16 residues. CDR3 residues: CSARDRLRGALNEQFF. CDR3 DNA sequence: TGCAGTGCTAGAGACCGGTTGCGGGGGGCCCTCAATGAGCAGTTCTTC.

This clonotype was counted a few times. The gene calls are TRBV28 and TRBJ2-7; D possibly corresponds to TRBD1 (6 bases). V lost 5 bases, J lost 2 bases, and 16 bases lay in between. Germline CDR1 reads MDHEN; CDR2 reads SYDVKM. This CDR3 contains 15 residues. This chain's CDR3 is CASSRPRDNTYEQYF. CDR3 DNA sequence: TGTGCCAGCAGTCGACCGAGGGACAATACCTACGAGCAGTACTTC.

This clonotype has only a few counts. This sequence joins TRBV9 and TRBJ2-5; D ambiguous. The CDR3 has 15 residues. Trimming shortened V by 1 base and J by 1 base, and 11 bases separated the two germline ends. Germline V gene sequence: CDR1 SGDLS, CDR2 YYNGEE. The CDR3 spells CASSVLTGPQETQYF. CDR3 sequence (DNA): TGTGCCAGCAGCGTACTGACGGGCCCCCAAGAGACCCAGTACTTC.

CDR3 sequence: CASSFQGRSRTDTQYF. CDR3 nucleotides: TGTGCCAGCAGCTTTCAGGGCCGGTCTCGCACAGATACGCAGTATTTT. The V gene is TRBV5-5, the J gene TRBJ2-3, with D maybe TRBD1 (5 bases). The germline V gene has CDR1 SGHKS and CDR2 YYEKEE (reference sequence). This CDR3 has 16 residues. V was clipped by 2 bases and J by 1 base, with 14 bases between them.

This chain connects TRBV5-4 to TRBJ2-7; 7 bases match TRBD2. Per the germline V gene, CDR1 is SGHNT and CDR2 is YYREEE (reference sequence). V gave up 0 bases and J gave up 3 bases; unmatched junction bases: 6. This CDR3 has 15 amino acids. The CDR3 region is CASSLAGGSYYEQYF. The CDR3 DNA sequence: TGTGCCAGCAGCTTGGCTGGCGGGAGTTACTACGAGCAGTACTTC.

This clonotype occurred a few times. The gene calls are TRBV12-3 or TRBV12-4 and TRBJ1-2, with 7 bases that match TRBD1. With 6 bases clipped from V and 4 bases from J, the junction kept 11 bases outside the gene matches. The CDR3 covers 15 residues. The CDR3 bases are TGTGCCAGCAGCTTCAATTACGGGACAGCCTATGGCTACACCTTC. Protein sequence: CASSFNYGTAYGYTF.